Sequencing of this TCR beta chain was carried out in a study of T cell changes during pregnancy in multiple sclerosis. Method: immunoSEQ multiplex PCR; TCRdb's copy keeps in-frame clones and lacks some. Here the sample spans 100,000 to 110,000 clones, about 92% being singletons. The CDR3 has 15 residues. The germline V and J ends were trimmed by 1 base and 5 bases, with 15 bases remaining between them. Germline V gene data show CDR1 as SGDLS and CDR2 as YYNGEE. V gene TRBV9 combines with J gene TRBJ1-1, with D hard to call. The starting material was peripheral blood, obtained after pregnancy. The TCR sequence derives from a female donor with multiple sclerosis, enrolled in a pregnancy study. Here the CDR3 reads CASSVLLEPGTEAFF. CDR3 nucleotide sequence: TGTGCCAGCAGCGTATTACTGGAGCCGGGGACTGAAGCTTTCTTT.